This T cell receptor beta chain is from a study of blood T cell repertoires in COVID-19. Overall study context: Samples taken during acute and convalescent COVID-19 were collected in the United States, Italy and Spain.

Authors' data handling: Reference gene primer amplification gave estimated nucleated cell counts. Assay used: immunoSEQ multiplex PCR; TCRdb lists only in-frame clones, some missing. That table furnishes V, J and clone size, whereas the DNA furnished D and trimming. The sample shows more than 95,000 clones, about four fifths of them seen only once. Material: peripheral blood. The receptor comes from a man aged 55-75 years with acute or convalescent COVID-19.

The CDR3 DNA reads as TGTGCCAGCAGCGTAGATCGGCGGGCGGCAGATACGCAGTATTTT. Translation: CASSVDRRAADTQYF. The rearrangement joins TRBV9 to TRBJ2-3; TRBD2 is a possible D gene (5 bases). Germline CDR1 and CDR2: SGDLS and YYNGEE. V was pared by 0 bases and J by 4 bases, with 12 bases between. The CDR3 totals 15 residues.